This T cell receptor beta chain is drawn from a study of patients and donors after allogeneic stem cell transplantation (dated by TCRdb to 2019 to 2021). Preparation of the library involved RT-PCR. The sequencing machine was a NextSeq 550. In TCRdb, the public reads were trimmed at Q25 with fastp and aligned with MiXCR, with productive beta chains retained. Each entry is one CDR3 protein sequence, shown with its most common DNA and genes. In all, the sample holds about 24,000 distinct CDR3 sequences, and around 28% of those were seen once. The ten largest make up roughly half of the sample. CDR1 and CDR2 are read off the germline V gene (reference sequence) as DFQATT and SNEGSKA. Compared with germline, V lacks 2 bases and J lacks 6 bases; bases without a gene match: 3. From the cysteine through the phenylalanine, the CDR3 covers 14 amino acids. CDR3 DNA only is kept here, 42 bases in frame from base 1.

This clonotype was seen more than once but under ten times. Its antigen is still unknown. The record has no base qualities; no much larger clone is one base away. This TCR was recovered from a human donor who was either an allogeneic HSCT recipient or a stem cell or donor lymphocyte infusion donor (not recorded which). It is not recorded whose cells these are; they may come from a transplant donor. The specimen was blood, either unsorted or a sorted T cell fraction (not recorded which). This sequence uses TRBV20-1 and TRBJ1-3, with 11 central nucleotides matching TRBD1. This receptor carries the CDR3 CSARSGQGVNTIYF. In nucleotides, the sequence is TGCAGTGCTAGATCGGGACAGGGGGTAAACACCATATATTTT.